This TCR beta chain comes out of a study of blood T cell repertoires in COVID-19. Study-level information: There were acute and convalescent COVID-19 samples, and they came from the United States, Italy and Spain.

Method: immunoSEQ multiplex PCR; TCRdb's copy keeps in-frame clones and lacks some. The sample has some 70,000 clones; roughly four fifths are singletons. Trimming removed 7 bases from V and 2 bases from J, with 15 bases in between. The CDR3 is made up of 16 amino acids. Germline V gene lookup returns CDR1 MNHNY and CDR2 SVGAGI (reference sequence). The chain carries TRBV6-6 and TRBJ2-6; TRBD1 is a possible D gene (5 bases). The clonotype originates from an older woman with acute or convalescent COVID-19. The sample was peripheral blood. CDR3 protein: CASTPNRGTGANVLTF. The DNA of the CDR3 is TGTGCCAGCACCCCTAATAGGGGAACTGGGGCCAACGTCCTGACTTTC.